Listed below are T cell receptor beta chains from one sample, sequenced in a study of T cells expressing NK-cell markers. TCRdb re-called the 5' RACE reads and catalogs CDR3 proteins one per entry, DNA excluded. This listing includes about half a million distinct CDR3 sequences. The sample taken for sequencing was blood T cells: a sorted CD56 or NKG2C T cell subset, CD4+ or CD8+ T cells, or bulk PBMC T cells (not recorded which). Source of these receptors: a woman aged 45-59 years in good health. Both conserved end residues are part of each CDR3.

V gene: TRBV10-3; J gene: TRBJ2-2; CDR3 protein: CAISGPGELFF
V gene: TRBV25-1; J gene: TRBJ2-1; CDR3 protein: CASSPLAGGLSEQFF
V gene: TRBV20-1; J gene: TRBJ2-7; CDR3 protein: CSARVGGASSYEQYF
V gene: TRBV3-1; J gene: TRBJ2-3; CDR3 protein: CASSHNLRGDTQYF
V gene: TRBV7-9; J gene: TRBJ1-1; CDR3 protein: CASSVRTGGNTEAFF
V gene: TRBV4-2; J gene: TRBJ2-1; CDR3 protein: CASSQEGRLGGDEQFF
V gene: TRBV5-6; J gene: TRBJ1-5; CDR3 protein: CASSLASGQGAGQPQHF
V gene: TRBV4-1; J gene: TRBJ2-1; CDR3 protein: CASSSVTSGAYNEQFF
V gene: TRBV7-8; J gene: TRBJ2-7; CDR3 protein: CASSLVGAESSYEQYF
V gene: TRBV7-8; J gene: TRBJ2-3; CDR3 protein: CASKSATSGSRAGTDTQYF
V gene: TRBV11-3; J gene: TRBJ1-2; CDR3 protein: CASSSQAGYGYTF
V gene: TRBV12-3/TRBV12-4; J gene: TRBJ2-3; CDR3 protein: CASSFGTSGTADTQYF
V gene: TRBV12-3/TRBV12-4; J gene: TRBJ2-7; CDR3 protein: CASSWGLGYEQYF
V gene: TRBV2; J gene: TRBJ2-1; CDR3 protein: CASRTGTSKFF
V gene: TRBV12-3/TRBV12-4; J gene: TRBJ2-3; CDR3 protein: CASKPSDRGRTQYF